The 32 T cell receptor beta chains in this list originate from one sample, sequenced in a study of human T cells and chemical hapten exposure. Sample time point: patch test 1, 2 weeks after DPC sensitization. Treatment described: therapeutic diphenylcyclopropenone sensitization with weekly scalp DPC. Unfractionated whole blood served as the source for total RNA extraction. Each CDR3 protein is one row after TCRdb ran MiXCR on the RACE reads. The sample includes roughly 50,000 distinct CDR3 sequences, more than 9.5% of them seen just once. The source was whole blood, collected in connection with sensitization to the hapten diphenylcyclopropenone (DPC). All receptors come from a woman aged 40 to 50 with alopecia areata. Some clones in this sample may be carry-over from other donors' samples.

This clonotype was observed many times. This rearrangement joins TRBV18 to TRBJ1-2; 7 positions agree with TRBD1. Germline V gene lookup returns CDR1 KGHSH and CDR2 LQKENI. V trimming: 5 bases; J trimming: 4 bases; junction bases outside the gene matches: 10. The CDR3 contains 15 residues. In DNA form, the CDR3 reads TGTGCCAGCTCATCGACGACAGGGCGCTCCTATGGCTACACCTTC. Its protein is CASSSTTGRSYGYTF.

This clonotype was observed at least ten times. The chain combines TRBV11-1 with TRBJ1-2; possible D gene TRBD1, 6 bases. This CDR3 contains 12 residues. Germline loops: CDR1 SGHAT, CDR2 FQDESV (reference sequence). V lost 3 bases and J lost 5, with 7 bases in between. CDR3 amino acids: CASSLTGYGYTF. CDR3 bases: TGTGCCAGCAGCTTGACAGGTTATGGCTACACCTTC.

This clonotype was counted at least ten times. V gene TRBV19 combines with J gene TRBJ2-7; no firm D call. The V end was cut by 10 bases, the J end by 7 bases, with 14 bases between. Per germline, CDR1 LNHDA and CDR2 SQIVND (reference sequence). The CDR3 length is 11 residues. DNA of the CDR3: TGTGCCACCCACACGGGTAGGGAGCAGTACTTC. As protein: CATHTGREQYF.

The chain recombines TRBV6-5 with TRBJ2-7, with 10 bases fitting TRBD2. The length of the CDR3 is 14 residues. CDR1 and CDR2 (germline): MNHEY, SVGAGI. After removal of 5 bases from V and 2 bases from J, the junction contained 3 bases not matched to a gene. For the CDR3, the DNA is TGTGCCAGCAGTCTAGCGGGGGACACCTACGAGCAGTACTTC. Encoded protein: CASSLAGDTYEQYF.

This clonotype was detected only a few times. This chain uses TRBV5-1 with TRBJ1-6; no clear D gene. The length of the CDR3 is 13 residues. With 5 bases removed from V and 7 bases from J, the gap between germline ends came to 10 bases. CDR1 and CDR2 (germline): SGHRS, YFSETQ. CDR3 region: CASSPDTNSPLHF. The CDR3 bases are TGCGCCAGCAGTCCAGACACAAATTCACCCCTCCACTTT.

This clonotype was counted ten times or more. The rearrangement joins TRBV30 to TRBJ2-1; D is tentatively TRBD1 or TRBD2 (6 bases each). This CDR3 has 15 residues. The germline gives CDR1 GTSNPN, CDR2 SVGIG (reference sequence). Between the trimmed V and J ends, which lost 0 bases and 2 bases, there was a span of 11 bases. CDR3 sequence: CAWSVLGGTYNEQFF. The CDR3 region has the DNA TGTGCCTGGAGTGTTTTAGGGGGGACCTACAATGAGCAGTTCTTC. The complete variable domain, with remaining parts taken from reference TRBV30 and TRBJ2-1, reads SQTIHQWPATLVQPVGSPLSLECTVEGTSNPNLYWYRQAAGRGLQLLFYSVGIGQISSEVPQNLSASRPQDRQFILSSKKLLLSDSGFYLCAWSVLGGTYNEQFFGPGTRLTVL.

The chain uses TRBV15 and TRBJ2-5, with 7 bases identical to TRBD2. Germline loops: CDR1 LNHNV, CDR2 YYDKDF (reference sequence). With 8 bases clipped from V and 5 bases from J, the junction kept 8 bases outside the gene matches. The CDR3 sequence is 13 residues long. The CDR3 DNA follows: TGTGCCACCGCAGGGAGCGGGGTTGAGACCCAGTACTTC. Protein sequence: CATAGSGVETQYF.

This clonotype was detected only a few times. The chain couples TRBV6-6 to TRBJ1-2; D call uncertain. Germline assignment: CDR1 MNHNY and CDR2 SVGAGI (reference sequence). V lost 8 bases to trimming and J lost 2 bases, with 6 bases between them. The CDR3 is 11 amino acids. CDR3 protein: CASQDNYGYTF. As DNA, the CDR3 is TGTGCCAGCCAGGACAACTATGGCTACACCTTC.

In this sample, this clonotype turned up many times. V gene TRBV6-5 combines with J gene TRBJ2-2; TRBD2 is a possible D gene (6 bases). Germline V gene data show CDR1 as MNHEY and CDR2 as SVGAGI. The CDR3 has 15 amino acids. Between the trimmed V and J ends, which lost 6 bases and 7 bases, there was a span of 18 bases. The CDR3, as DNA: TGTGCCAGCAGGCTTCCCGGGACTCGGGGCGGGGAGCTGTTTTTT. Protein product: CASRLPGTRGGELFF.

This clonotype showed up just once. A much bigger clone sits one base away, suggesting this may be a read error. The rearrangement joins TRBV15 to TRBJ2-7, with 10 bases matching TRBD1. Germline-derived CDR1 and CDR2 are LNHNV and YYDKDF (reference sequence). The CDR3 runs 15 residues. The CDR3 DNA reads TGTGCCGCCAGCACAGACGACAGGGGGCCCAACGAGCAGTACTTC. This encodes CAASTDDRGPNEQYF.

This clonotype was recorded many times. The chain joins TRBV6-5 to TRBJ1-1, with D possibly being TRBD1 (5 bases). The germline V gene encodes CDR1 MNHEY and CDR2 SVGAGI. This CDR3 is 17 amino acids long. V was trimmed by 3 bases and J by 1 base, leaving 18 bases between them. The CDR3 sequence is CASSYSDPGRPNTEAFF. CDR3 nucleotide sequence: TGTGCCAGCAGTTATTCTGATCCAGGGAGGCCGAACACTGAAGCTTTCTTT.

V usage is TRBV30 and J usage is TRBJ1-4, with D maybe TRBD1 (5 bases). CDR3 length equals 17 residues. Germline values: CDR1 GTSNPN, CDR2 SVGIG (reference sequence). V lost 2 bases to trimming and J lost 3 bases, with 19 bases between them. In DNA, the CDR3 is TGTGCCTGGAGTCCGTACTCCGGGGCGAGGGCTAATGAAAAACTGTTTTTT. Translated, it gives CAWSPYSGARANEKLFF.

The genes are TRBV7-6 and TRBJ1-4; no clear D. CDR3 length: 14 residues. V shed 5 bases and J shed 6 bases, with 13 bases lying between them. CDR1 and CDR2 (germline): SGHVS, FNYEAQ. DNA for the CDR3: TGTGCCAGCAGCGCCGGGCCGGTCCATGAAAAACTGTTTTTT. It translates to CASSAGPVHEKLFF.

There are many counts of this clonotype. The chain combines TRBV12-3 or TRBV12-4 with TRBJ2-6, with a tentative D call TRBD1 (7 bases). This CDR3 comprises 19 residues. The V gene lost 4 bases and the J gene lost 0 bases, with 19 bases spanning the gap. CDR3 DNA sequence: TGTGCCAGCAGTTCGACCTTGACAGGGAGGATCTCTGGGGCCAACGTCCTGACTTTC. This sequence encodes CASSSTLTGRISGANVLTF.

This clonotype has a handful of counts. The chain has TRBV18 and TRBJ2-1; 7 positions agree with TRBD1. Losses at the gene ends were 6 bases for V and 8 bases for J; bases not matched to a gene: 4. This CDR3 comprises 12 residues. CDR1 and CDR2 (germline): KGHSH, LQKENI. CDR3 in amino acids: CASSRTGDEQFF. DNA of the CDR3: TGTGCCAGCTCGCGGACAGGCGATGAGCAGTTCTTC.

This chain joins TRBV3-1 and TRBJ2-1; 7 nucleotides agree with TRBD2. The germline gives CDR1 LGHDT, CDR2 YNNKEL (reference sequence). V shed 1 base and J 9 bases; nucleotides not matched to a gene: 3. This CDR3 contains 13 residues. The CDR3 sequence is CASSQVASGEQFF. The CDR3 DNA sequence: TGTGCCAGCAGCCAAGTGGCTAGCGGTGAGCAGTTCTTC.

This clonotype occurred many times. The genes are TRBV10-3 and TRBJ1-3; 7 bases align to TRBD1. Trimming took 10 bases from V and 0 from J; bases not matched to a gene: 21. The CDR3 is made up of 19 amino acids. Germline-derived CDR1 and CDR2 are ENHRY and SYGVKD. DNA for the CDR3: TGTGCCACCGAAGGGCGAATATGGGACAGCTTAAACTCTGGAAACACCATATATTTT. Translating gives CATEGRIWDSLNSGNTIYF.

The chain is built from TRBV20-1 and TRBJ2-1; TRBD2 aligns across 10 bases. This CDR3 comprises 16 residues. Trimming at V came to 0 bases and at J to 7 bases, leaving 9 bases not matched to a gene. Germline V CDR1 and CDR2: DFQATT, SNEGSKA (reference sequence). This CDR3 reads CSARENRRAGGNEQFF. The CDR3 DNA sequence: TGCAGTGCTAGAGAGAATAGGCGAGCGGGAGGGAATGAGCAGTTCTTC.

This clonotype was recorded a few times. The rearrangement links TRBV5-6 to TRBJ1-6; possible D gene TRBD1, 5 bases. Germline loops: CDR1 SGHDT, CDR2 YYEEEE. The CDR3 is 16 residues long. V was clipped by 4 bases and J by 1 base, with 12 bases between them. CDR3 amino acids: CASSLLEGSYNSPLHF. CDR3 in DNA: TGTGCCAGCAGCCTTTTGGAGGGGTCCTATAATTCACCCCTCCACTTT.

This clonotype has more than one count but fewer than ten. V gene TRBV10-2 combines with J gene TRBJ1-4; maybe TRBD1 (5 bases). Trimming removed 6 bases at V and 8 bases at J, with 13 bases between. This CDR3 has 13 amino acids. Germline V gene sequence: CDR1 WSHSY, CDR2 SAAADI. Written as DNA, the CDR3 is TGCGCCAGCAGAGGGACGCTCCAAGAAAAACTGTTTTTT. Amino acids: CASRGTLQEKLFF.

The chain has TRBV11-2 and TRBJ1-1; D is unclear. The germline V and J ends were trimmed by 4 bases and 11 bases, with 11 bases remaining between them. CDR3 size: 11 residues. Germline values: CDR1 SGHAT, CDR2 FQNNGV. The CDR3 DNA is TGTGCCAGCAGCTCACACCCCCCGGCTTTCTTT. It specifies CASSSHPPAFF.

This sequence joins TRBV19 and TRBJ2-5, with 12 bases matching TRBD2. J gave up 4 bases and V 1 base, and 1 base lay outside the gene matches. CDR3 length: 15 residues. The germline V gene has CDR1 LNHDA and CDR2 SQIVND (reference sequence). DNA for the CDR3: TGTGCCAGTAGTATAGTGGGACTAGCGGGAGAGACCCAGTACTTC. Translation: CASSIVGLAGETQYF. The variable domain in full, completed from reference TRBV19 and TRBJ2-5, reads DGGITQSPKYLFRKEGQNVTLSCEQNLNHDAMYWYRQDPGQGLRLIYYSQIVNDFQKGDIAEGYSVSREKKESFPLTVTSAQKNPTAFYLCASSIVGLAGETQYFGPGTRLLVL.

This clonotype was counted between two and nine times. The CDR3 spells CASSPGTAISYEQYF. In DNA, the CDR3 is TGTGCCAGCAGCCCGGGGACGGCAATCTCCTACGAGCAGTACTTC. The V call is TRBV7-2, the J call TRBJ2-7; D tentatively fits TRBD1 or TRBD2 (5 bases each). V shed 5 bases and J shed 0 bases, with 14 bases lying between them. CDR1 SGHTA and CDR2 FQGNSA come from the germline V gene. CDR3 size: 15 residues.

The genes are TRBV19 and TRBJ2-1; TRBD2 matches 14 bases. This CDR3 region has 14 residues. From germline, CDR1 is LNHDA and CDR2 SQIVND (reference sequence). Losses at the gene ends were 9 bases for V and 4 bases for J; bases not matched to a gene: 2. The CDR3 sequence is CASRLAGGYNEQFF. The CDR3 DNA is TGTGCCAGCCGACTAGCGGGAGGGTACAATGAGCAGTTCTTC.

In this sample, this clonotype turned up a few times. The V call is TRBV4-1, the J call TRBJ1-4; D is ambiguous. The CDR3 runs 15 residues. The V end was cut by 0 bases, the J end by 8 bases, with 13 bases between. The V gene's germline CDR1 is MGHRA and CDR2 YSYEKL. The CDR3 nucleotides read TGCGCCAGCAGCCAAGATGAAAGGGCCGAAGAAAAACTGTTTTTT. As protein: CASSQDERAEEKLFF.

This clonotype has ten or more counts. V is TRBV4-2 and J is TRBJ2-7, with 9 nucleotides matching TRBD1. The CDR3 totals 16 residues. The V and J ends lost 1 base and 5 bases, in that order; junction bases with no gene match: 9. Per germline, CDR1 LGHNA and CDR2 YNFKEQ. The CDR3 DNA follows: TGTGCCAGCAGCCAAGGTCCGGGACAGGGTTTCCACGAGCAGTACTTC. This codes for CASSQGPGQGFHEQYF.

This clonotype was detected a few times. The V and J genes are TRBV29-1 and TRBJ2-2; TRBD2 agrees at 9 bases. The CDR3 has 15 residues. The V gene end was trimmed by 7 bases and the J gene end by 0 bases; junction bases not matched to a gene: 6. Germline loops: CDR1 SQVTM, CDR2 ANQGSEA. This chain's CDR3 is CSAGIAGANTGELFF. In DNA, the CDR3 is TGCAGCGCCGGGATAGCGGGGGCGAACACCGGGGAGCTGTTTTTT.

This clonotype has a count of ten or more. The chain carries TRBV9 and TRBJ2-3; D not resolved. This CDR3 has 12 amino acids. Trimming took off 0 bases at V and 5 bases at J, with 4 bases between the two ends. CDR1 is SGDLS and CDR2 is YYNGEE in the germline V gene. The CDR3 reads CASSVALDTQYF. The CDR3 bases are TGTGCCAGCAGCGTAGCATTAGATACGCAGTATTTT.

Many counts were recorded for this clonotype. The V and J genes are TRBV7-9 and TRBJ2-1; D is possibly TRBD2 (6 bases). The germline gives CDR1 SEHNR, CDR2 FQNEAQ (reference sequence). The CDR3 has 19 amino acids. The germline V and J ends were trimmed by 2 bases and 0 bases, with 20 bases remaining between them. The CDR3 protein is CASSLTLSGGMSSYNEQFF. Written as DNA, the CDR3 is TGTGCCAGCAGCTTAACCCTATCGGGCGGGATGAGCTCCTACAATGAGCAGTTCTTC.

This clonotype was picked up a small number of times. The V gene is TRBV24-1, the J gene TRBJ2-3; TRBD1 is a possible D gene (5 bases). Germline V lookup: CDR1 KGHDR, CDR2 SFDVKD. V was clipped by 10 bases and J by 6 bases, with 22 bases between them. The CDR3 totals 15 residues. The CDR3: CATTPGPKPKDTQYF. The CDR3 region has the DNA TGTGCCACGACCCCAGGGCCCAAACCGAAGGATACGCAGTATTTT.

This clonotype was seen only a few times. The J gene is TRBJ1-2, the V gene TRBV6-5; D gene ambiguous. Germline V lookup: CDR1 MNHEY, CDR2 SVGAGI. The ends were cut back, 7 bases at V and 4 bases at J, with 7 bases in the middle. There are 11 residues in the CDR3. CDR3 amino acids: CASKDPYGYTF. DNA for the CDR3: TGTGCCAGCAAGGATCCCTATGGCTACACCTTC.

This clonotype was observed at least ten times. The CDR3 protein is CASTDGGEPQHF. CDR3 coding DNA: TGTGCCAGTACCGACGGAGGGGAGCCCCAGCATTTT. V and J are TRBV19 and TRBJ1-5; TRBD1 is a possible D gene (5 bases). Trimming took 7 bases from V and 8 from J, leaving 12 bases between them. The germline V gene encodes CDR1 LNHDA and CDR2 SQIVND (reference sequence). The CDR3 runs 12 residues.